The 22 T cell receptor beta chains given below trace back to one sample, sequenced in a study of control samples from healthy donors and cancer patients. The protocol was immunoSEQ multiplex PCR, while the TCRdb copy is restricted to in-frame clones and leaves out a portion. The repertoire has approximately 150,000 clones, more than 90% of them found once; the top ten carry just over 2%. The specimen was blood. These receptors originate from a woman between 35 and 50 years old in good health.

The gene calls are TRBV28 and TRBJ1-1, with D unclear. V was shortened by 2 bases and J by 0 bases, with 13 bases between the two germline ends. The CDR3 length is 16 residues. CDR1 and CDR2 from the germline V gene are MDHEN and SYDVKM. CDR3 protein: CASSLRTLVVNTEAFF. CDR3 bases: TGTGCCAGCAGTTTAAGAACTTTAGTGGTGAACACTGAAGCTTTCTTT.

Regarding this clone: Different DNA sequences within this sample yield the same CDR3. The rearrangement links TRBV19 to TRBJ1-3, with D unclear. The length of the CDR3 is 13 residues. V was pared by 5 bases and J by 0 bases, with 5 bases between. The germline gives CDR1 LNHDA, CDR2 SQIVND (reference sequence). The CDR3 nucleotides are TGTGCCAGTAGTCCGGTCTCTGGAAACACCATATATTTT. It yields the protein CASSPVSGNTIYF.

The chain is built from TRBV6-5 and TRBJ2-7; 9 bases agree with TRBD2. Germline CDR1 is MNHEY and CDR2 is SVGAGI. The CDR3 runs to 12 residues. CDR3 DNA sequence: TGTGACCGGCGGGGGGGTCCCTACGAGCAGTACTTC. Translating it yields CDRRGGPYEQYF.

V gene TRBV19 combines with J gene TRBJ1-5, with D uncertain. Between the trimmed V and J ends, which lost 9 bases and 0 bases, there was a span of 12 bases. The CDR3 spans 14 residues. Germline V gene sequence: CDR1 LNHDA, CDR2 SQIVND (reference sequence). DNA for the CDR3: TGTGCCAGCGAGGGAGTACATAGCAATCAGCCCCAGCATTTT. Its translation: CASEGVHSNQPQHF. The complete variable domain, with remaining parts taken from reference TRBV19 and TRBJ1-5, reads DGGITQSPKYLFRKEGQNVTLSCEQNLNHDAMYWYRQDPGQGLRLIYYSQIVNDFQKGDIAEGYSVSREKKESFPLTVTSAQKNPTAFYLCASEGVHSNQPQHFGDGTRLSIL.

This clone was seen just once. The rearrangement joins TRBV19 to TRBJ2-3; D is uncertain. The germline CDR1 and CDR2 sequences are LNHDA and SQIVND (reference sequence). Trimming removed 3 bases at V and 2 bases at J, with 15 bases between. This CDR3 is built from 16 residues. The CDR3 region has the DNA TGTGCCAGTAGTATGACCTCTGACATGTTCACAGATACGCAGTATTTT. This encodes CASSMTSDMFTDTQYF.

This clone showed up just once. The rearrangement uses TRBV3-1 (or the pseudogene TRBV3-2) and TRBJ1-1, with TRBD1 matching over 7 bases. Germline values: CDR1 LGHDT, CDR2 YNNKEL (reference sequence). V gave up 3 bases and J gave up 0 bases; unmatched junction bases: 4. CDR3 length: 15 amino acids. Written as DNA, the CDR3 is TGTGCCAGCAGCCAGGGACAGATTCTGAACACTGAAGCTTTCTTT. Its protein product is CASSQGQILNTEAFF.

The V gene is TRBV2, the J gene TRBJ2-7, with 9 bases aligning to TRBD1. This CDR3 is 13 amino acids long. V shed 8 bases, J shed 5 bases, and the junction held 7 bases outside the gene matches. Per the germline V gene, CDR1 is SNHLY and CDR2 is FYNNEI. CDR3 amino acids: CASRTGVDHEQYF. The CDR3 DNA reads as TGTGCCAGCCGGACAGGGGTTGATCACGAGCAGTACTTC.

The gene calls are TRBV3-1 (or the pseudogene TRBV3-2) and TRBJ2-4; D ambiguous. Germline CDR1 and CDR2: LGHDT and YNNKEL (reference sequence). V dropped 1 base and J dropped 4 bases, with 8 bases sitting between them. The CDR3 loop spans 14 amino acids. The CDR3 loop is CASSQVPGKNIQYF. Here the CDR3 DNA reads TGTGCCAGCAGCCAAGTTCCTGGGAAAAACATTCAGTACTTC.

CDR3 protein: CASSQLDGQLYGYTF. CDR3 coding DNA: TGTGCCAGCAGCCAGCTCGACGGACAGCTCTATGGCTACACCTTC. J is TRBJ1-2 and V is TRBV7-9, with D perhaps matching TRBD1 (6 bases). The CDR3 is made up of 15 amino acids. V was trimmed by 5 bases and J by 4 bases, leaving 17 bases between them. Germline assignment: CDR1 SEHNR and CDR2 FQNEAQ (reference sequence). The full variable domain, with the rest looked up from reference TRBV7-9 and TRBJ1-2, is DTGVSQNPRHKITKRGQNVTFRCDPISEHNRLYWYRQTLGQGPEFLTYFQNEAQLEKSRLLSDRFSAERPKGSFSTLEIQRTEQGDSAMYLCASSQLDGQLYGYTFGSGTRLTVV.

This clone appeared once. The chain couples TRBV3-1 (or the pseudogene TRBV3-2) to TRBJ2-5, with D unclear. Germline V CDR1 and CDR2: LGHDT, YNNKEL (reference sequence). CDR3 length: 12 residues. V dropped 0 bases and J dropped 7 bases, with 6 bases sitting between them. For the CDR3, the DNA is TGTGCCAGCAGCCAAGAACGCGGGACCCAGTACTTC. Its translation: CASSQERGTQYF.

This chain links TRBV18 with TRBJ1-2; the match to TRBD1 covers 8 bases. Germline loops: CDR1 KGHSH, CDR2 LQKENI. V trimming: 3 bases; J trimming: 4 bases; junction bases outside the gene matches: 10. The CDR3 covers 16 residues. The CDR3 loop is CASSPRPGQEIYGYTF. The CDR3 DNA sequence: TGTGCCAGCTCACCCCGTCCGGGACAGGAAATCTATGGCTACACCTTC.

The CDR3 bases are TGTGCCAGCAGATCAGGACAGCCAGGGGATACTGAAGCTTTCTTT. Its translation: CASRSGQPGDTEAFF. This chain uses TRBV6-6 with TRBJ1-1; D perhaps matches TRBD1 (6 bases). The CDR3 runs to 15 residues. CDR1 is MNHNY, CDR2 SVGAGI, per germline (reference sequence). Trimming took off 6 bases at V and 5 bases at J, with 19 bases between the two ends.

In its sample, this clone was seen once. V and J are TRBV5-1 and TRBJ1-1; 7 bases match TRBD1. Germline assignment: CDR1 SGHRS and CDR2 YFSETQ. V shed 0 bases, J shed 10 bases, and the junction held 3 bases outside the gene matches. The CDR3 extends over 12 amino acids. Written as DNA, the CDR3 is TGCGCCAGCAGCTTGGAGGGGGCGGGAGCTTTCTTT. It yields the protein CASSLEGAGAFF.

The chain has TRBV5-6 and TRBJ1-3; D gene uncertain. V was trimmed by 0 bases and J by 4 bases, leaving 11 bases between them. The CDR3 loop spans 15 amino acids. CDR1 is SGHDT and CDR2 is YYEEEE in the germline V gene. CDR3 amino acids: CASSLGHSWGNTIYF. CDR3 nucleotides: TGTGCCAGCAGCTTGGGACATAGTTGGGGAAACACCATATATTTT. Full variable domain (rest looked up from reference TRBV5-6 and TRBJ1-3): DAGVTQSPTHLIKTRGQQVTLRCSPKSGHDTVSWYQQALGQGPQFIFQYYEEEERQRGNFPDRFSGHQFPNYSSELNVNALLLGDSALYLCASSLGHSWGNTIYFGEGSWLTVV.

This clone was counted only a few times. V is TRBV5-6 and J is TRBJ1-6; 9 nucleotides agree with TRBD1. From germline, CDR1 is SGHDT and CDR2 YYEEEE. The CDR3 extends over 15 amino acids. The J segment lost 9 bases and the V segment lost 2 bases, leaving 6 bases of the junction unmatched. The CDR3 DNA reads as TGTGCCAGCAGCTTTGGCTGGACAGGGGTTTCACCCCTCCACTTT. It is translated as CASSFGWTGVSPLHF.

Comments on this clone: Germline is not matched at one junction end, which may reflect a read error. This chain links TRBV2 with TRBJ1-4; the D gene is possibly TRBD1 (6 bases). The CDR3 runs 13 residues. Germline lookup yields CDR1 SNHLY and CDR2 FYNNEI. As DNA, the CDR3 is TGTGGCAGCAAAAGGGGGAACAATGAAAAACTGTTTTTT. Encoded protein: CGSKRGNNEKLFF.

V gene TRBV27 combines with J gene TRBJ1-5; maybe TRBD1 (6 bases). V was cut by 3 bases and J by 7 bases, with 13 bases left in between. The CDR3 has 14 amino acids. Germline V CDR1 and CDR2: MNHEY, SMNVEV (reference sequence). The CDR3 loop is CASSLSGAWQPQHF. Written as DNA, the CDR3 is TGTGCCAGCAGTTTGTCAGGGGCCTGGCAGCCCCAGCATTTT.

The chain is built from TRBV7-3 and TRBJ1-2, with TRBD1 as a possible D gene (5 bases). This CDR3 is 13 amino acids long. From germline, CDR1 is SGHTA and CDR2 FQGTGA. Trimming took off 5 bases at V and 3 bases at J, with 10 bases between the two ends. CDR3 loop: CASSQDRYYGYTF. CDR3 bases: TGTGCCAGCAGCCAAGACAGATACTATGGCTACACCTTC. The full variable domain, rest sourced from reference TRBV7-3 and TRBJ1-2, is GAGVSQTPSNKVTEKGKYVELRCDPISGHTALYWYRQSLGQGPEFLIYFQGTGAADDSGLPNDRFFAVRPEGSVSTLKIQRTERGDSAVYLCASSQDRYYGYTFGSGTRLTVV.

The chain combines TRBV12-3 or TRBV12-4 with TRBJ1-3; weak D call: TRBD1 (6 bases). Trimming left V 7 bases short and J 8 bases short, with 15 bases between. The CDR3 spans 13 residues. The CDR3 DNA is TGTGCCAGCAATCCTGACAGGCGGGACACCATATATTTT. It codes for CASNPDRRDTIYF.

This clone was seen only once. The chain links TRBV5-1 to TRBJ2-1; 13 bases fit TRBD2. This CDR3 spans 17 amino acids. Unmatched junction bases numbered 11, after V lost 4 bases and J lost 7 bases. Germline assignment: CDR1 SGHRS and CDR2 YFSETQ. CDR3 sequence: CASSPGTSGAVVNEQFF. The DNA of the CDR3 is TGCGCCAGCAGCCCCGGGACTAGCGGGGCCGTCGTGAATGAGCAGTTCTTC.

The genes are TRBV7-9 and TRBJ1-2; tentative D call: TRBD1 (5 bases). Trimming cost V 6 bases and J 4 bases, with 15 bases left between them. Germline V gene sequence: CDR1 SEHNR, CDR2 FQNEAQ (reference sequence). This CDR3 contains 14 residues. The CDR3 here is CASSSTTEFYGYTF. The CDR3 DNA reads TGTGCCAGCAGTTCTACGACAGAGTTCTATGGCTACACCTTC.

This clone came up once. This sequence joins TRBV6-6 and TRBJ1-1, with D possibly being TRBD1 (5 bases). The V gene lost 2 bases and the J gene lost 1 base, with 14 bases spanning the gap. The CDR3 is 16 residues long. Germline V CDR1 and CDR2: MNHNY, SVGAGI (reference sequence). The CDR3 is CASSYQGRRSNTEAFF. The CDR3 nucleotides are TGTGCCAGCAGTTACCAGGGACGCCGATCGAACACTGAAGCTTTCTTT.